The 25 T cell receptor beta chains reported below all come from one sample, sequenced in a study of tumor-infiltrating lymphocytes in primary liver carcinoma. Starting from around 510 ng of total RNA, TCR beta cDNA was produced with a primer in the constant region. Three nested multiplex PCR rounds, a slightly modified ARM-PCR, produced the libraries for TCR beta. Rounds one and two of PCR, each of roughly 11 cycles, were primed with TRBV1-TRBV30 forward primers and a C-beta reverse primer. TCRdb reanalysed the multiplex PCR reads using MiXCR and keeps one entry per CDR3 protein. Of approximately 330,000 distinct CDR3 sequences in the sample, about 61% were seen once. For blood RNA, unsorted whole blood served as the source, and germline DNA was extracted too. Sample: peripheral blood. These receptors were taken from a man aged 40-50 years with primary liver carcinoma and hepatitis B virus infection.

In this sample, this clonotype turned up a few times. The chain is built from TRBV10-3 and TRBJ2-1; no definite D call. This CDR3 region has 12 residues. Per the germline V gene, CDR1 is ENHRY and CDR2 is SYGVKD. Trimming removed 5 bases at V and 8 bases at J, with 10 bases between. This CDR3 reads CAISSYGDEQFF. In DNA form, the CDR3 reads TGTGCCATCAGTTCATACGGTGATGAGCAGTTCTTC.

As regards this clonotype: The junction departs from the called germline gene at one end, perhaps through a read error. J is TRBJ1-1 and V is TRBV11-2; no clear D. The length of the CDR3 is 13 residues. Germline values: CDR1 SGHAT, CDR2 FQNNGV. CDR3 protein: CASSLGENPKAFF. DNA for the CDR3: TGCGCCAGCAGCTTGGGCGAAAACCCAAAAGCTTTCTTT.

This clonotype was counted a few times. CDR3 in DNA: TGCGCCAGCAGACCCGGGACTAGCGGGAGTGGTGAGCAGTTCTTC. It specifies CASRPGTSGSGEQFF. The rearrangement joins TRBV5-1 to TRBJ2-1; 14 nucleotides align to TRBD2. The CDR3 sequence is 15 residues long. Trimming took 5 bases from V and 9 from J; bases not matched to a gene: 7. Germline V CDR1 and CDR2: SGHRS, YFSETQ.

As DNA, the CDR3 is TGTGCCAGCAGTACTTGGGGACAGGGAGAAGGTCAGCCCCAGCATTTT. It codes for CASSTWGQGEGQPQHF. This sequence joins TRBV6-1 and TRBJ1-5; TRBD1 matches 9 bases. Germline V gene lookup returns CDR1 MNHNS and CDR2 SASEGT. Trimming at V came to 5 bases and at J to 6 bases, leaving 11 bases not matched to a gene. The CDR3 is made up of 16 amino acids.

The chain joins TRBV12-5 to TRBJ2-2; a weak D match, TRBD1 (5 bases). V was cut by 3 bases and J by 2 bases, with 25 bases left in between. There are 20 residues in the CDR3. Germline V CDR1 and CDR2: LGHNT, FRNRAP. CDR3 region: CASGFWATATAKGNTGELFF. The DNA for the CDR3 is TGTGCTAGTGGTTTTTGGGCGACAGCTACAGCCAAGGGCAACACCGGGGAGCTGTTTTTT.

On this clonotype itself: A read error may account for a junction end that differs from germline. The V gene is TRBV4-2, the J gene TRBJ2-7; TRBD1 agrees at 9 bases. Germline assignment: CDR1 LGHNA and CDR2 YNFKEQ. The CDR3 length is 17 residues. CDR3 sequence (DNA): TGTGCAGGCAGCCATAGTAACTCCGGGACAGGGACGTACGAGCGGTACTTC. Residues: CAGSHSNSGTGTYERYF.

This chain connects TRBV11-2 to TRBJ1-2, with 9 bases matching TRBD1. V was clipped by 4 bases and J by 10 bases; unmatched bases: 13. Germline assignment: CDR1 SGHAT and CDR2 FQNNGV. The CDR3 has 15 residues. The CDR3 region has the DNA TGTGCCAGCAGCTCAACCTTAGGGACAGGGTCTGACTACACCTTC. The encoded protein is CASSSTLGTGSDYTF.

This clonotype was detected many times. The V gene is TRBV29-1, the J gene TRBJ1-2; 8 nucleotides match TRBD1. This CDR3 comprises 13 residues. Germline lookup yields CDR1 SQVTM and CDR2 ANQGSEA. V was clipped by 5 bases and J by 3 bases; unmatched bases: 5. The CDR3 coding sequence is TGCAGCGTTCCTGAGGACAGGGACTATGGCTACACCTTC. Translated: CSVPEDRDYGYTF.

With regard to this clonotype: The junction does not match germline at one end; this may be a read error. The rearrangement uses TRBV6-6 and TRBJ2-7; unclear D gene. This CDR3 comprises 13 residues. In germline, CDR1 is MNHNY, CDR2 SVGAGI (reference sequence). The CDR3 protein is CASHPADSYDQYF. CDR3 bases: TGTGCCAGCCACCCGGCAGATTCCTACGACCAGTACTTC.

The chain links TRBV28 to TRBJ2-1; 9 bases line up with TRBD2. V trimming: 2 bases; J trimming: 7 bases; junction bases outside the gene matches: 0. The length of the CDR3 is 13 residues. Germline CDR1 reads MDHEN; CDR2 reads SYDVKM. The CDR3 bases are TGTGCCAGCAGTTTACTAGCGGGAAATGAGCAGTTCTTC. The encoded protein is CASSLLAGNEQFF.

The rearrangement links TRBV28 to TRBJ2-1; 15 bases fit TRBD2. V shed 3 bases, J shed 7 bases, and the junction held 4 bases outside the gene matches. Germline loops: CDR1 MDHEN, CDR2 SYDVKM. The CDR3 runs to 16 residues. This chain's CDR3 is CASSFPGTSGRNEQFF. In DNA, the CDR3 is TGTGCCAGCAGTTTTCCCGGGACTAGCGGGAGGAATGAGCAGTTCTTC.

This clonotype has just one count. This sequence joins TRBV5-1 and TRBJ2-5; D call uncertain. This CDR3 region has 13 residues. From germline, CDR1 is SGHRS and CDR2 YFSETQ. With 2 bases removed from V and 1 base from J, the gap between germline ends came to 6 bases. The DNA of the CDR3 is TGCGCCAGCAGCTTTCGGTTCCAAGAGACCCAGTACTTC. Its translation: CASSFRFQETQYF.

The genes are TRBV5-4 and TRBJ1-2; D may be TRBD1 (5 bases). Trimming left V 3 bases short and J 2 bases short, with 20 bases between. Germline V CDR1 and CDR2: SGHNT, YYREEE (reference sequence). This CDR3 region has 17 residues. The CDR3 region has the DNA TGTGCCAGCAGCTCTGTTGAGTTTACCAGGGACAACTATGGCTACACCTTC. Protein sequence: CASSSVEFTRDNYGYTF.

As to this clonotype: The conserved phenylalanine or tryptophan normally closing the CDR3 is absent here, so this likely arose from a read error. V usage is TRBV11-1 and J usage is TRBJ2-3; 8 positions match TRBD2. This CDR3 contains 12 residues. Germline CDR1 is SGHAT and CDR2 is FQDESV (reference sequence). CDR3 nucleotide sequence: TGTGTCAGCAGCCGGACTAGCGATACGCAGTATTAT. This sequence encodes CVSSRTSDTQYY.

This chain connects TRBV12-3 or TRBV12-4 to TRBJ2-7; no definite D call. V lost 3 bases and J lost 6, with 9 bases in between. The CDR3 length is 12 residues. The CDR3 nucleotides read TGTGCCAGCAGTTTTGCTGACGCCGAGCAGTACTTC. Translating it yields CASSFADAEQYF.

The chain employs TRBV7-9 and TRBJ2-7, with 7 bases identical to TRBD1. Trimming at V came to 1 base and at J to 1 base, leaving 4 bases not matched to a gene. The CDR3 covers 15 residues. Germline V gene lookup returns CDR1 SEHNR and CDR2 FQNEAQ (reference sequence). The CDR3 here is CASSLVEGQSYEQYF. For the CDR3, the DNA is TGTGCCAGCAGCTTAGTCGAGGGACAGTCCTACGAGCAGTACTTC.

On this clonotype: This may come from a read error, since a much larger clone is one base off. The CDR3 protein is CASSQAPTVTDMQYF. As DNA, the CDR3 is TGCGCCAGCAGCCAAGCCCCGACTGTCACAGATATGCAGTATTTT. The V call is TRBV11-2, the J call TRBJ2-3; D remains unclear. The CDR3 loop spans 15 amino acids. The germline gives CDR1 SGHAT, CDR2 FQNNGV.

Remarks on this clonotype: A much larger clone sits a single nucleotide away, making a read error possible. The rearrangement links TRBV10-3 to TRBJ1-6; unclear D gene. Germline loops: CDR1 ENHRY, CDR2 SYGVKD. This CDR3 comprises 15 residues. The CDR3 sequence: CGISAEKDVNSPLHF. DNA for the CDR3: TGTGGCATCAGTGCCGAAAAGGACGTTAATTCACCCCTCCACTTT.

Points on this clonotype: One end of the junction fails to match germline, which may point to a read error. The chain links TRBV11-2 to TRBJ2-5; D may be TRBD1 or TRBD2 (5 bases each). CDR3 size: 14 residues. The germline CDR1 and CDR2 sequences are SGHAT and FQNNGV. In nucleotides, the CDR3 is TGTGTCAGCAGCTTAGGTGACGGAAGGGACACCCAGTACTTC. Translated: CVSSLGDGRDTQYF. The full variable domain, completed using reference TRBV11-2 and TRBJ2-5, is EAGVAQSPRYKIIEKRQSVAFWCNPISGHATLYWYQQILGQGPKLLIQFQNNGVVDDSQLPKDRFSAERLKGVDSTLKIQPAKLEDSAVYLCVSSLGDGRDTQYFGPGTRLLVL.

The genes are TRBV6-2 or TRBV6-3 and TRBJ1-5; D is perhaps TRBD1 (6 bases). Trimming shortened V by 5 bases and J by 0 bases, and 17 bases separated the two germline ends. The germline CDR1 and CDR2 sequences are MNHEY and SVGEGT. The CDR3 contains 17 residues. The CDR3 loop is CASSPRGSLTSNQPQHF. Written as DNA, the CDR3 is TGTGCCAGCAGTCCTAGGGGGTCACTTACTAGCAATCAGCCCCAGCATTTT.

With respect to this clonotype: A read error is possible here, since a much larger clone lies one base away. This sequence joins TRBV6-6 and TRBJ1-1, with 9 bases lining up with TRBD1. Looked up from germline, CDR1 is MNHNY and CDR2 is SVGAGI (reference sequence). The CDR3 runs 16 residues. CDR3 sequence: CASSGTGTGPWTVAFF. In DNA form, the CDR3 reads TGTGCCAGCAGTGGAACCGGGACAGGGCCTTGGACTGTAGCTTTCTTT.

Many counts were recorded for this clonotype. The J gene is TRBJ2-7, the V gene TRBV11-1; 7 bases fit TRBD1. The CDR3 length is 14 residues. Germline loops: CDR1 SGHAT, CDR2 FQDESV (reference sequence). V shed 4 bases and J 5 bases; nucleotides not matched to a gene: 8. The CDR3 spells CASSSEGAEDEQYF. The CDR3 nucleotides read TGTGCCAGCAGCTCCGAGGGGGCGGAGGACGAGCAGTACTTC.

This chain joins TRBV6-5 and TRBJ1-4; 9 positions agree with TRBD1. The CDR3 consists of 16 residues. Germline V lookup: CDR1 MNHEY, CDR2 SVGAGI. V was pared by 5 bases and J by 8 bases, with 12 bases of the junction left unmatched. The CDR3 here is CASSRSPGTGYEKLFF. In nucleotides, the CDR3 is TGTGCCAGCAGTCGCTCCCCCGGGACAGGGTACGAAAAACTGTTTTTT.

This clonotype turned up a few times. The chain links TRBV5-1 to TRBJ2-7, with TRBD1 matching 8 bases. Per germline, CDR1 SGHRS and CDR2 YFSETQ. The CDR3 length is 14 residues. V was pared by 0 bases and J by 6 bases, with 5 bases of the junction left unmatched. The chain's CDR3 is CASSLGTGLGEQYF. CDR3 in DNA: TGCGCCAGCAGCTTGGGGACAGGGTTGGGCGAGCAGTACTTC.

Details on this clonotype: Because the CDR3 is missing its conserved closing phenylalanine or tryptophan, this is likely a read error. The V and J genes are TRBV12-3 or TRBV12-4 and TRBJ1-1, with 9 bases lining up with TRBD1. This CDR3 is 15 amino acids long. V trimming: 6 bases; J trimming: 3 bases; junction bases outside the gene matches: 8. The chain's CDR3 is CASRTLQGADTEAFL. CDR3 nucleotides: TGTGCCAGCAGGACTTTACAGGGGGCCGACACTGAAGCTTTCCTT.